The rows below give T cell receptor beta chains drawn from one sample of a study of control samples from healthy donors and cancer patients. Profiled with immunoSEQ multiplex PCR; TCRdb holds only in-frame clones, not every one. Of 120,000 to 150,000 clones listed, around 90% are singletons. Sequences were obtained from blood. These receptors came from a man between 18 and 29 years old in good health. CDR3s include the opening cysteine and the closing phenylalanine or tryptophan. Fields, in order: J gene, clone size, CDR3 length, V gene, D gene, CDR3 protein, CDR3 DNA. The D gene is left open where the match is weak. Clone size is shown for a subset of rows, as once, few, many or a class of expanded clone.

TRBJ2-7,-,15,TRBV6-1,-,CASSDHQGRSYEQYF,TGTGCCAGCAGTGATCACCAGGGCCGCTCCTACGAGCAGTACTTC
TRBJ2-2,-,17,TRBV15,TRBD1,CATSRVIRDRNTGELFF,TGTGCCACCAGCAGAGTAATACGGGACAGGAACACCGGGGAGCTGTTTTTT
TRBJ1-4,-,15,TRBV5-1,-,CASTQTQGGGEKLFF,TGCGCCAGCACCCAGACGCAGGGAGGGGGTGAAAAACTGTTTTTT
TRBJ2-3,once,13,TRBV3-1/TRBV3-2,-,CASSQDYADTQYF,TGTGCCAGCAGCCAAGATTACGCAGATACGCAGTATTTT
TRBJ1-5,-,13,TRBV7-9,-,CASSLSGVQPQHF,TGTGCCAGCAGCTTATCAGGGGTACAGCCCCAGCATTTT
TRBJ2-3,once,16,TRBV6-2/TRBV6-3,TRBD2,CASSSGTSRSTDTQYF,TGTGCCAGCAGCAGCGGGACTAGCCGAAGCACAGATACGCAGTATTTT
TRBJ1-1,-,15,TRBV27,TRBD1,CASSLAGTVNTEAFF,TGTGCCAGCAGTTTAGCCGGGACAGTGAACACTGAAGCTTTCTTT
TRBJ1-1,-,15,TRBV28,TRBD1,CASGSGTGSHTEVFF,TGTGCCAGCGGATCCGGGACAGGGTCGCACACTGAAGTTTTCTTT
TRBJ1-5,-,15,TRBV5-1,-,CASRGDTNSNQPQHF,TGCGCCAGCCGGGGGGATACCAATAGCAATCAGCCCCAGCATTTT
TRBJ1-5,few,14,TRBV10-3,TRBD1,CAISERQGDEPQHF,TGTGCCATCAGTGAGCGACAGGGTGACGAGCCCCAGCATTTT
TRBJ2-2,-,15,TRBV3-1/TRBV3-2,TRBD2,CASSPPRGRGGELFF,TGTGCCAGCAGCCCTCCCCGGGGGAGGGGCGGGGAGCTGTTTTTT
TRBJ2-6,-,16,TRBV28,-,CASSSELYSGANVLTF,TGTGCCAGCAGTTCGGAGTTATACTCTGGGGCCAACGTCCTGACTTTC
TRBJ2-3,-,13,TRBV19,-,CATQDRMTDTQYF,TGTGCCACCCAGGACAGAATGACAGATACGCAGTATTTT
TRBJ1-6,-,13,TRBV11-3,-,CASSLGINSPLHF,TGTGCCAGCAGCTTAGGGATCAATTCACCCCTCCACTTT